The 23 T cell receptor beta chains reported below all come from one sample, sequenced in a study of blood T cell repertoires in COVID-19 (dated by TCRdb to between 2020 and 2021). The protocol used for the library was the immunoSEQ multiplex PCR assay. The clones in this table, taken by TCRdb from immuneACCESS, are in-frame only. Not every clone is retained; where verified, under half of the shortfall comes from an unresolved V gene, and the cause of the rest is unknown. The sample contains 270,000 or so clones, about 89% of them found a single time. Clones ranked in the top ten supply approximately 8.2% of the sample. Specimen: peripheral blood. These receptors came from a man aged 35 to 55 with active or convalescent COVID-19.

V usage is TRBV7-9 and J usage is TRBJ2-7; no reliable D call. The CDR3 length is 11 residues. Germline V gene lookup returns CDR1 SEHNR and CDR2 FQNEAQ (reference sequence). Trimming took off 5 bases at V and 6 bases at J, with 8 bases between the two ends. CDR3 nucleotides: TGTGCCAGCAGCCTCCCCCCCGAGCAGTACTTC. Encoded protein: CASSLPPEQYF. Drawing the rest from reference TRBV7-9 and TRBJ2-7, the complete variable domain is DTGVSQNPRHKITKRGQNVTFRCDPISEHNRLYWYRQTLGQGPEFLTYFQNEAQLEKSRLLSDRFSAERPKGSFSTLEIQRTEQGDSAMYLCASSLPPEQYFGPGTRLTVT.

CDR3: CASSMGGRQGIWAQYF. Here the CDR3 DNA reads TGTGCCAGTAGTATGGGTGGGAGACAGGGTATATGGGCCCAGTACTTC. The rearrangement uses TRBV19 and TRBJ2-5; 7 nucleotides align to TRBD1. Germline loops: CDR1 LNHDA, CDR2 SQIVND (reference sequence). V shed 3 bases, J shed 9 bases, and the junction held 16 bases outside the gene matches. The CDR3 covers 16 residues.

In nucleotides, the CDR3 is TGTGCCAGCAGCTTGGAAGGACAGGGGCCTAGACAAGAGACCCAGTACTTC. This encodes CASSLEGQGPRQETQYF. V and J are TRBV5-4 and TRBJ2-5, with 9 positions matching TRBD1. The germline V gene encodes CDR1 SGHNT and CDR2 YYREEE (reference sequence). The CDR3 extends over 17 amino acids. With 0 bases clipped from V and 2 bases from J, the junction kept 8 bases outside the gene matches. Full variable domain (rest looked up from reference TRBV5-4 and TRBJ2-5): ETGVTQSPTHLIKTRGQQVTLRCSSQSGHNTVSWYQQALGQGPQFIFQYYREEENGRGNFPPRFSGLQFPNYSSELNVNALELDDSALYLCASSLEGQGPRQETQYFGPGTRLLVL.

The gene calls are TRBV18 and TRBJ2-7; D possibly corresponds to TRBD1 (6 bases). Trimming shortened V by 3 bases and J by 3 bases, and 18 bases separated the two germline ends. CDR3 size: 16 residues. Per germline, CDR1 KGHSH and CDR2 LQKENI. The CDR3 region has the DNA TGTGCCAGCTCACCTTACGACTCAGGGGAAGGCTACGAGCAGTACTTC. This encodes CASSPYDSGEGYEQYF.

This clone has just one count. The chain carries TRBV7-3 and TRBJ1-3; 8 positions agree with TRBD1. Germline-derived CDR1 and CDR2 are SGHTA and FQGTGA. The CDR3 has 15 amino acids. The trim removed 5 bases at V and 3 bases at J, leaving 6 bases unmatched. The CDR3 loop reads CASSPGGSVGNTIYF. Written as DNA, the CDR3 is TGTGCCAGCAGCCCAGGGGGCTCAGTTGGAAACACCATATATTTT. The variable domain in full, completed from reference TRBV7-3 and TRBJ1-3, reads GAGVSQTPSNKVTEKGKYVELRCDPISGHTALYWYRQSLGQGPEFLIYFQGTGAADDSGLPNDRFFAVRPEGSVSTLKIQRTERGDSAVYLCASSPGGSVGNTIYFGEGSWLTVV.

This chain uses TRBV24-1 with TRBJ2-2, with unresolved D. The CDR3 loop spans 12 amino acids. The germline V gene encodes CDR1 KGHDR and CDR2 SFDVKD. V was shortened by 2 bases and J by 9 bases, with 6 bases between the two germline ends. In DNA form, the CDR3 reads TGTGCCACCAGTGATTACAACCGGGAGCTGTTTTTT. Amino acid sequence: CATSDYNRELFF.

The rearrangement uses TRBV5-1 and TRBJ1-2, with 7 positions matching TRBD1. V shed 3 bases and J 2 bases; nucleotides not matched to a gene: 7. The length of the CDR3 is 15 residues. Looked up from germline, CDR1 is SGHRS and CDR2 is YFSETQ. CDR3 nucleotides: TGCGCCAGCAGCTCTGGGGACAGACTCAACTATGGCTACACCTTC. Amino acids: CASSSGDRLNYGYTF.

V and J are TRBV2 and TRBJ2-2; 7 positions match TRBD1. Germline V gene lookup returns CDR1 SNHLY and CDR2 FYNNEI. After removal of 5 bases from V and 8 bases from J, the junction contained 14 bases not matched to a gene. This CDR3 contains 16 residues. DNA of the CDR3: TGTGCCAGCAGTAGAGGGGGCGCGAGTAGGAGAGGGGAGCTGTTTTTT. Its protein is CASSRGGASRRGELFF.

The chain couples TRBV6-6 to TRBJ2-4, with D possibly TRBD1 on 5 matching bases. CDR1 is MNHNY, CDR2 SVGAGI, per germline (reference sequence). Between the trimmed V and J ends, which lost 0 bases and 5 bases, there was a span of 11 bases. CDR3 length equals 15 residues. Here the CDR3 DNA reads TGTGCCAGCAGTTACTCGACCAGGGCCCAAAACATTCAGTACTTC. This encodes CASSYSTRAQNIQYF.

The chain is built from TRBV11-3 and TRBJ2-3, with unresolved D. The CDR3 is made up of 13 amino acids. CDR1 and CDR2 from the germline V gene are SGHNT and YENEEA. Trimming left V 5 bases short and J 1 base short, with 7 bases between. The CDR3 DNA is TGTGCCAGCAGCCTGAGCGGCACAGATACGCAGTATTTT. It encodes CASSLSGTDTQYF.

The table lists this clone with a count of one. J is TRBJ1-4 and V is TRBV4-2, with TRBD1 identical over 7 bases. This CDR3 spans 16 amino acids. The germline gives CDR1 LGHNA, CDR2 YNFKEQ. J was trimmed by 0 bases and V by 4 bases; bases with no gene match: 5. The CDR3 spells CASSRGQSSTNEKLFF. The CDR3 DNA follows: TGTGCCAGCAGCCGGGGACAGAGCTCAACTAATGAAAAACTGTTTTTT.

The chain is built from TRBV7-2 and TRBJ1-4; the match to TRBD1 covers 9 bases. The CDR3 totals 14 residues. V trimming: 5 bases; J trimming: 8 bases; junction bases outside the gene matches: 6. Germline V gene data show CDR1 as SGHTA and CDR2 as FQGNSA. For the CDR3, the DNA is TGTGCCAGCAGCCAAGACAGGGGGAACGAAAAACTGTTTTTT. Amino acid sequence: CASSQDRGNEKLFF.

The genes are TRBV6-2 or TRBV6-3 and TRBJ1-4, with a tentative D call TRBD1 (6 bases). CDR3 size: 14 residues. The V end lost 5 bases, the J end lost 8 bases, and 15 bases lay between the germline ends. Germline CDR1 and CDR2: MNHEY and SVGEGT. Here the CDR3 DNA reads TGTGCCAGCAGTCTCCAGGGGAGTGGAGAAAAACTGTTTTTT. This encodes CASSLQGSGEKLFF.

The chain is built from TRBV7-3 and TRBJ2-7; a possible D gene is TRBD1 (6 bases). Germline V gene data show CDR1 as SGHTA and CDR2 as FQGTGA. CDR3 length: 14 amino acids. The ends were cut back, 5 bases at V and 8 bases at J, with 19 bases in the middle. CDR3 DNA: TGTGCCAGCAGCCGCCCGGTGGGGGCTGGAAAGCAGTACTTC. Amino acids: CASSRPVGAGKQYF.

The chain uses TRBV2 and TRBJ1-6, with unresolved D. The CDR3 runs 15 residues. Germline assignment: CDR1 SNHLY and CDR2 FYNNEI. V dropped 7 bases and J dropped 0 bases, with 10 bases sitting between them. The chain's CDR3 is CASMYPSSYNSPLHF. The CDR3 nucleotides read TGTGCCAGCATGTATCCGAGCTCCTATAATTCACCCCTCCACTTT.

The CDR3 DNA is TGTGCCAGCAGCCCTTCGGACAGGGCGGCCGGGGAGCTGTTTTTT. Its translation is CASSPSDRAAGELFF. The rearrangement links TRBV7-9 to TRBJ2-2, with 8 nucleotides matching TRBD1. CDR3 length: 15 residues. Germline CDR1 and CDR2: SEHNR and FQNEAQ (reference sequence). With 5 bases clipped from V and 6 bases from J, the junction kept 8 bases outside the gene matches.

The genes are TRBV3-1 (or the pseudogene TRBV3-2) and TRBJ2-7; no clear D gene. The CDR3 contains 11 residues. Trimming took 0 bases from V and 11 from J, leaving 8 bases between them. CDR1 and CDR2 from the germline V gene are LGHDT and YNNKEL (reference sequence). CDR3 residues: CASSQDGAKYF. The CDR3 DNA reads TGTGCCAGCAGCCAAGACGGAGCAAAGTACTTC.

The gene calls are TRBV7-9 and TRBJ1-1; D gene ambiguous. The CDR3 is 15 amino acids. The germline gives CDR1 SEHNR, CDR2 FQNEAQ (reference sequence). Trimming left V 5 bases short and J 0 bases short, with 13 bases between. The CDR3 nucleotides are TGTGCCAGCAGCACGCAGGTATCCATGAACACTGAAGCTTTCTTT. Protein product: CASSTQVSMNTEAFF.

V is TRBV28 and J is TRBJ1-4, with 7 bases identical to TRBD1. The CDR3 has 15 residues. Germline CDR1 and CDR2: MDHEN and SYDVKM. J gave up 3 bases and V 3 bases, and 4 bases lay outside the gene matches. In nucleotides, the CDR3 is TGTGCCAGCAGTTTCAGGCAGGGGGCTAATGAAAAACTGTTTTTT. It specifies CASSFRQGANEKLFF.

The chain recombines TRBV6-5 with TRBJ2-7, with 7 bases identical to TRBD2. Per germline, CDR1 MNHEY and CDR2 SVGAGI. CDR3 length: 13 amino acids. The ends lost 6 bases at V and 3 bases at J; junction bases unmatched: 5. CDR3 in amino acids: CASSTGGFYEQYF. The CDR3 DNA reads TGTGCCAGCAGCACGGGAGGCTTCTACGAGCAGTACTTC.

This clone was counted a single time. The chain combines TRBV28 with TRBJ1-6; 7 bases agree with TRBD1. Germline CDR1 MDHEN, CDR2 SYDVKM. Trimming at V came to 5 bases and at J to 7 bases, leaving 8 bases not matched to a gene. The CDR3 covers 15 residues. CDR3 DNA: TGTGCCAGCAGTCTCCGAACAGGGGAAAATTCACCCCTCCACTTT. Its protein product is CASSLRTGENSPLHF.

The chain joins TRBV15 to TRBJ2-5; 10 bases map to TRBD2. Trimming cost V 0 bases and J 4 bases; bases outside gene matches: 8. CDR3 size: 17 residues. Germline V gene lookup returns CDR1 LNHNV and CDR2 YYDKDF (reference sequence). The DNA of the CDR3 is TGTGCCACCAGCAGAGAACGGAGCGGGGGGGCCCGAGAGACCCAGTACTTC. It translates to CATSRERSGGARETQYF.

The chain combines TRBV20-1 with TRBJ2-3; D uncertain. V shed 3 bases and J shed 2 bases, with 15 bases lying between them. The CDR3 is made up of 15 amino acids. In germline, CDR1 is DFQATT, CDR2 SNEGSKA (reference sequence). The CDR3 loop is CSASTWRLFTDTQYF. DNA for the CDR3: TGCAGTGCTAGTACTTGGCGGCTTTTCACAGATACGCAGTATTTT.